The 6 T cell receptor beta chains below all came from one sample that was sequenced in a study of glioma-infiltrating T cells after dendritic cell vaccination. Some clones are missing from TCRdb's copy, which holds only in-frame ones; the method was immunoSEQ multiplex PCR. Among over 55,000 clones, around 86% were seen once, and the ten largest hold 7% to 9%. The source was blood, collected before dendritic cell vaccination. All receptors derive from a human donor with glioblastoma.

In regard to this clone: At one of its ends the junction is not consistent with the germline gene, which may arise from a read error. CDR3 sequence reads: CASSPGRGPYEQYF. For the CDR3, the DNA is TGTGCTAGCAGCCCTGGCAGGGGGCCCTACGAGCAGTACTTC. The chain uses TRBV7-7 and TRBJ2-7, with 8 bases lining up with TRBD1. The germline V gene has CDR1 SSHAT and CDR2 FNYEAQ (reference sequence). The CDR3 runs to 14 residues.

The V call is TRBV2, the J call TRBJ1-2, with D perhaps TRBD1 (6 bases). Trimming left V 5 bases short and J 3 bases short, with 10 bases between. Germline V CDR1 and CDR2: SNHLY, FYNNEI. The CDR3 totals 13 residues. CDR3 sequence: CASSNTGYYGYTF. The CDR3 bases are TGTGCCAGCAGTAATACAGGGTACTATGGCTACACCTTC.

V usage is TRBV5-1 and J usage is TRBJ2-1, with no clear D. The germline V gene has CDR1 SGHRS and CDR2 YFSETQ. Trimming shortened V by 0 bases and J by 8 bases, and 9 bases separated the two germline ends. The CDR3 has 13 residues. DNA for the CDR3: TGCGCCAGCAGCTTGGACAGTATGGATGAGCAGTTCTTC. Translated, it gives CASSLDSMDEQFF.

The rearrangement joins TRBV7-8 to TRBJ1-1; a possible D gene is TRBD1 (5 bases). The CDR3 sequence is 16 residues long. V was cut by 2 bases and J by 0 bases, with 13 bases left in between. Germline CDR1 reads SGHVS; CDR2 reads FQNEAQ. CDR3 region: CASSLKGGALNTEAFF. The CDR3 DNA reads TGTGCCAGCAGCTTAAAGGGAGGGGCCTTGAACACTGAAGCTTTCTTT.

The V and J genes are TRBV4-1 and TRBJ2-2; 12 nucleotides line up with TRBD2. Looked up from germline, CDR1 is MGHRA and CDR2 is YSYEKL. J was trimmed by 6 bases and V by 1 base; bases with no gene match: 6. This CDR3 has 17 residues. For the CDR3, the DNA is TGCGCCAGCAGCCAAGGCGGGGCTAGCGGGGGGGCCGGGGAGCTGTTTTTT. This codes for CASSQGGASGGAGELFF.

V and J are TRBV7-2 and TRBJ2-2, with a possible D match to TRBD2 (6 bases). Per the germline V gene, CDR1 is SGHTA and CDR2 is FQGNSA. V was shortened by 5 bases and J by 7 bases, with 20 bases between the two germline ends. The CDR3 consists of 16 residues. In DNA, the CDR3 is TGTGCCAGCAGCCCAGGCGGGGCAGCTGGTGGCGGGGAGCTGTTTTTT. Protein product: CASSPGGAAGGGELFF.